What follows are 17 T cell receptor beta chains derived from one specimen sequenced in a study of blood T cell repertoires in COVID-19. Profiled with immunoSEQ multiplex PCR; TCRdb holds only in-frame clones, not every one. The sample yields 45,000 to 60,000 clones, around 80% seen once. Sequencing was carried out using peripheral blood. The receptors were gathered from an elderly woman with acute or convalescent COVID-19.

The rearrangement uses TRBV5-1 and TRBJ1-6; 10 bases fit TRBD1. CDR1 is SGHRS and CDR2 is YFSETQ in the germline V gene. Losses at the gene ends were 4 bases for V and 7 bases for J; bases not matched to a gene: 8. CDR3 length: 16 amino acids. CDR3 in amino acids: CASSLRGTGVNSPLHF. The CDR3 nucleotides read TGCGCCAGCAGCCTCAGAGGGACAGGGGTAAATTCACCCCTCCACTTT. Full variable domain (rest looked up from reference TRBV5-1 and TRBJ1-6): KAGVTQTPRYLIKTRGQQVTLSCSPISGHRSVSWYQQTPGQGLQFLFEYFSETQRNKGNFPGRFSGRQFSNSRSEMNVSTLELGDSALYLCASSLRGTGVNSPLHFGNGTRLTVT.

The chain carries TRBV6-6 and TRBJ1-5; no reliable D call. Trimming took 5 bases from V and 4 from J, leaving 12 bases between them. The length of the CDR3 is 14 residues. Germline V CDR1 and CDR2: MNHNY, SVGAGI (reference sequence). DNA for the CDR3: TGTGCCAGCAGTAAACAGACGGGGAATCAGCCCCAGCATTTT. Translating it yields CASSKQTGNQPQHF.

The chain combines TRBV5-4 with TRBJ1-1, with a possible D match to TRBD1 (6 bases). V lost 3 bases and J 4 bases, leaving 16 bases between the germline ends. Germline V gene sequence: CDR1 SGHNT, CDR2 YYREEE (reference sequence). The CDR3 is 15 amino acids. CDR3 protein: CASSSQGYGGTEAFF. In nucleotides, the CDR3 is TGTGCCAGCAGCTCACAGGGTTACGGTGGCACTGAAGCTTTCTTT.

V and J are TRBV5-5 and TRBJ1-2, with 10 bases matching TRBD1. The CDR3 loop spans 15 amino acids. Losses at the gene ends were 3 bases for V and 4 bases for J; bases not matched to a gene: 6. The germline V gene has CDR1 SGHKS and CDR2 YYEKEE (reference sequence). The CDR3 reads CASSSRDRGGYGYTF. For the CDR3, the DNA is TGTGCCAGCAGCTCCCGGGACAGGGGAGGCTATGGCTACACCTTC.

The rearrangement links TRBV2 to TRBJ2-6, with D maybe TRBD2 (5 bases). Trimming took 8 bases from V and 2 from J, leaving 25 bases between them. Germline V gene sequence: CDR1 SNHLY, CDR2 FYNNEI. The CDR3 is 19 residues long. The CDR3 is CASGRTRAASVAGANVLTF. The CDR3 DNA is TGTGCCAGCGGAAGGACTCGAGCGGCCTCCGTGGCTGGGGCCAACGTCCTGACTTTC. Filled out from reference TRBV2 and TRBJ2-6, the complete variable domain reads EPEVTQTPSHQVTQMGQEVILRCVPISNHLYFYWYRQILGQKVEFLVSFYNNEISEKSEIFDDQFSVERPDGSNFTLKIRSTKLEDSAMYFCASGRTRAASVAGANVLTFGAGSRLTVL.

The rearrangement uses TRBV14 and TRBJ1-1; no reliable D call. The germline V and J ends were trimmed by 4 bases and 0 bases, with 6 bases remaining between them. The V gene's germline CDR1 is SGHDN and CDR2 FVKESK. The CDR3 runs to 13 residues. CDR3 loop: CASSPLMNTEAFF. DNA of the CDR3: TGTGCCAGCAGCCCCCTTATGAACACTGAAGCTTTCTTT. Drawing the rest from reference TRBV14 and TRBJ1-1, the complete variable domain is EAGVTQFPSHSVIEKGQTVTLRCDPISGHDNLYWYRRVMGKEIKFLLHFVKESKQDESGMPNNRFLAERTGGTYSTLKVQPAELEDSGVYFCASSPLMNTEAFFGQGTRLTVV.

The chain couples TRBV5-4 to TRBJ1-1; TRBD1 matches at 10 bases. Germline trimming cut 0 bases from V and 6 bases from J; bases unmatched to any gene: 5. The germline V gene encodes CDR1 SGHNT and CDR2 YYREEE (reference sequence). The CDR3 is 15 amino acids. The CDR3 DNA is TGTGCCAGCAGCTTGGGGGACAGGGGCGCATCTGAAGCTTTCTTT. Translated: CASSLGDRGASEAFF.

V and J are TRBV6-4 and TRBJ1-2, with TRBD1 matching 9 bases. The V and J ends lost 0 bases and 7 bases, in that order; junction bases with no gene match: 3. Germline V gene data show CDR1 as MRHNA and CDR2 as SNTAGT. The CDR3 sequence is 14 residues long. CDR3 nucleotide sequence: TGTGCCAGCAGTGACTCCTGGACAGGGGCTGGCTACACCTTC. Encoded protein: CASSDSWTGAGYTF.

This clone was recorded once. The rearrangement links TRBV28 to TRBJ2-3; weak D call: TRBD1 (5 bases). Germline V gene data show CDR1 as MDHEN and CDR2 as SYDVKM. V lost 8 bases, J lost 5 bases, and 26 bases lay in between. The CDR3 totals 17 residues. The CDR3 nucleotides read TGTGCCAGCGGCCCTCAGGGTCCGTCAGCACCTCAAGATACGCAGTATTTT. Residues: CASGPQGPSAPQDTQYF.

The genes are TRBV20-1 and TRBJ2-7; TRBD2 matches at 8 bases. CDR1 and CDR2 from the germline V gene are DFQATT and SNEGSKA (reference sequence). The CDR3 covers 15 residues. V shed 3 bases, J shed 3 bases, and the junction held 10 bases outside the gene matches. CDR3 bases: TGCAGTGCTAGTTCGGGGGTTGGGACTAGCTACGAGCAGTACTTC. Translating gives CSASSGVGTSYEQYF.

CDR3: CASSLVTGNTEAFF. Written as DNA, the CDR3 is TGTGCCAGCAGTTTAGTTACGGGTAACACTGAAGCTTTCTTT. This chain uses TRBV28 with TRBJ1-1; D gene unclear. Trimming stripped 2 bases from V and 2 bases from J, with 9 bases between. The CDR3 has 14 residues. Per germline, CDR1 MDHEN and CDR2 SYDVKM.

The chain combines TRBV15 with TRBJ1-1; the D gene is possibly TRBD1 (5 bases). V lost 1 base and J 7 bases, leaving 10 bases between the germline ends. The germline CDR1 and CDR2 sequences are LNHNV and YYDKDF (reference sequence). The CDR3 loop spans 13 amino acids. The CDR3 bases are TGTGCCACCAGCAGAGGGCCTGACAGTGAAGCTTTCTTT. It is translated as CATSRGPDSEAFF.

The chain recombines TRBV7-8 with TRBJ2-1; D gene unclear. This CDR3 contains 12 residues. Trimming removed 5 bases at V and 13 bases at J, with 15 bases between. Germline-derived CDR1 and CDR2 are SGHVS and FQNEAQ. The CDR3 here is CASSLQAVEQFF. CDR3 nucleotides: TGTGCCAGCAGCCTTCAGGCTGTGGAACAGTTCTTC.

The chain uses TRBV29-1 and TRBJ2-7; TRBD1 matches 7 bases. Germline loops: CDR1 SQVTM, CDR2 ANQGSEA. The V and J ends lost 3 bases and 2 bases, in that order; junction bases with no gene match: 4. The CDR3 totals 13 residues. This CDR3 is CSVELQGTYEQYF. CDR3 DNA: TGCAGCGTTGAGCTACAGGGGACCTACGAGCAGTACTTC.

The rearrangement joins TRBV7-6 to TRBJ1-1; D might be TRBD1 (5 bases). The CDR3 length is 16 residues. Germline V CDR1 and CDR2: SGHVS, FNYEAQ. The germline V and J ends were trimmed by 4 bases and 4 bases, with 19 bases remaining between them. The CDR3 loop reads CASSSQSGGTGTEAFF. In DNA, the CDR3 is TGTGCCAGCAGCTCCCAAAGTGGGGGGACGGGCACTGAAGCTTTCTTT.

This clone was picked up one time. The rearrangement uses TRBV3-1 (or the pseudogene TRBV3-2) and TRBJ2-5, with D possibly being TRBD1 (5 bases). The CDR3 is 13 amino acids. The V and J ends lost 3 bases and 9 bases respectively, with 14 bases between them. The germline V gene encodes CDR1 LGHDT and CDR2 YNNKEL (reference sequence). The CDR3 is CASSQKPAGSQYF. CDR3 bases: TGTGCCAGCAGCCAGAAGCCAGCAGGGTCCCAGTACTTC.

The chain is built from TRBV5-5 and TRBJ2-3; TRBD1 matches 7 bases. The CDR3 spans 16 residues. Germline loops: CDR1 SGHKS, CDR2 YYEKEE (reference sequence). V lost 2 bases, J lost 0 bases, and 6 bases stayed unmatched. This chain's CDR3 is CASSLVGTASTDTQYF. The CDR3 coding sequence is TGTGCCAGCAGCTTAGTAGGGACAGCGAGCACAGATACGCAGTATTTT. Full variable domain (missing parts from reference TRBV5-5 and TRBJ2-3): DAGVTQSPTHLIKTRGQQVTLRCSPISGHKSVSWYQQVLGQGPQFIFQYYEKEERGRGNFPDRFSARQFPNYSSELNVNALLLGDSALYLCASSLVGTASTDTQYFGPGTRLTVL.